This is a list of T cell receptor beta chains from one sample in a study of monozygotic twins with inflammatory bowel disease. TCRdb re-called the 5' RACE reads and catalogs CDR3 proteins one per entry, DNA excluded. The sample's table shows more than 350,000 distinct CDR3 sequences. Sequencing was done on a sample of blood. The origin of the receptors is a human donor with ulcerative colitis or Crohn's disease, or a healthy co-twin of an affected twin (not recorded which). Both conserved end residues are part of each CDR3.

v_gene,j_gene,CDR3aa
TRBV5-1,TRBJ2-3,CASRGSLDTQYF
TRBV20-1,TRBJ1-2,CSAPVQGSDKHYTF
TRBV12-3/TRBV12-4,TRBJ2-4,CASSPRAPENIQYF
TRBV5-1,TRBJ2-5,CASSSFFQGEKKTQYF
TRBV5-1,TRBJ2-5,CASSTGWIQETQYF
TRBV2,TRBJ1-1,CASRRAGLNTEAFF
TRBV5-1,TRBJ1-6,CASSLTGMGDSPLHF
TRBV7-9,TRBJ2-2,CASSLTHQGELFF
TRBV27,TRBJ2-3,CASRLRDRITDTQYF
TRBV14,TRBJ2-1,CASSQGGSGSRGEQFF
TRBV7-2,TRBJ2-3,CASSFGGGGSDTQYF
TRBV20-1,TRBJ2-2,CSASYSRGTPGELFF
TRBV6-6,TRBJ2-2,CASSQGSPGELFF
TRBV4-2,TRBJ2-2,CASSRRPGQVNTGELFF
TRBV20-1,TRBJ2-3,CSARDGQGTDTQYF
TRBV5-1,TRBJ2-3,CASKGSGPTDTQYF
TRBV19,TRBJ2-1,CASRALESSYNEQFF
TRBV7-2,TRBJ2-5,CASSLAGGVQETQYF
TRBV20-1,TRBJ1-5,CSARGGQGKWTQHF
TRBV24-1,TRBJ2-7,CATSPGQGLYEQYF
TRBV18,TRBJ1-6,CASSPSQGLYNSPLHF
TRBV10-3,TRBJ2-6,CAILDRGPGANVLTF
TRBV12-3/TRBV12-4,TRBJ2-3,CASSLAGGYTDTQYF
TRBV10-3,TRBJ2-3,CAIYGGGTTTDTQYF
TRBV21-1,TRBJ1-2,CASSPSPRAFPYGYTF
TRBV5-5,TRBJ2-7,CASSFRLGTGSYEQYF
TRBV5-6,TRBJ1-1,CASSVTVDTEAFF
TRBV12-5,TRBJ2-3,CATCFDAPTDTQYF